These 12 T cell receptor beta chains were sequenced from one sample in a study of T cell responses to AZD1222 COVID-19 vaccine. Here immunoSEQ multiplex PCR was the method, and the copy in TCRdb shows in-frame clones only, minus some. The sample has some 150,000 clones; over 80% are singletons. The material sequenced was peripheral blood, taken 28 days after the second AZD1222 dose. The receptors here all came from an adult who received the AZD1222 COVID-19 vaccine.

The chain joins TRBV23-1 to TRBJ2-7; D ambiguous. TRBV23-1 is treated as an ORF (open reading frame) with a function not yet certain. Trimming left V 7 bases short and J 0 bases short, with 7 bases between. The CDR3 covers 12 residues. CDR3 DNA: TGCGCCAGCAACACGAGCTCCTACGAGCAGTACTTC. It is translated as CASNTSSYEQYF.

The chain recombines TRBV4-1 with TRBJ1-1; the match to TRBD1 covers 9 bases. The germline gives CDR1 MGHRA, CDR2 YSYEKL. CDR3 length: 17 amino acids. V gave up 0 bases and J gave up 4 bases; unmatched junction bases: 9. CDR3 protein: CASSQETATGGRTEAFF. The CDR3 region has the DNA TGCGCCAGCAGCCAAGAGACCGCAACAGGGGGCCGCACTGAAGCTTTCTTT.

The genes are TRBV14 and TRBJ1-2; no clear D. Germline V CDR1 and CDR2: SGHDN, FVKESK. This CDR3 has 13 amino acids. Between the trimmed V and J ends, which lost 0 bases and 7 bases, there was a span of 9 bases. CDR3 coding DNA: TGTGCCAGCAGCCAAGATCCGCGGGTTGGCTACACCTTC. It encodes CASSQDPRVGYTF.

The chain uses TRBV27 and TRBJ2-7, with 8 bases lining up with TRBD1. Germline V gene sequence: CDR1 MNHEY, CDR2 SMNVEV (reference sequence). J gave up 2 bases and V 8 bases, and 5 bases lay outside the gene matches. This CDR3 is built from 13 residues. Written as DNA, the CDR3 is TGTGCCAGCGGGCCGGACAGGGCCTACGAGCAGTACTTC. This translates into CASGPDRAYEQYF.

This clone was found once. The genes are TRBV7-2 and TRBJ1-1; D is possibly TRBD1 (6 bases). CDR3 length: 14 residues. Germline CDR1 is SGHTA and CDR2 is FQGNSA. With 8 bases removed from V and 0 bases from J, the gap between germline ends came to 13 bases. The CDR3 bases are TGTGCCAGCGGCAACAGGGTGATGAACACTGAAGCTTTCTTT. It codes for CASGNRVMNTEAFF.

V and J are TRBV20-1 and TRBJ1-5; no reliable D call. This CDR3 spans 10 amino acids. Germline CDR1 reads DFQATT; CDR2 reads SNEGSKA (reference sequence). V shed 6 bases and J shed 4 bases, with 4 bases lying between them. The CDR3: CSAENQPQHF. CDR3 sequence (DNA): TGCAGTGCGGAAAATCAGCCCCAGCATTTT.

This clone came up once. The rearrangement uses TRBV13 and TRBJ2-4, with D possibly TRBD2 on 6 matching bases. Per the germline V gene, CDR1 is PRHDT and CDR2 is FYEKMQ (reference sequence). The CDR3 contains 14 residues. Trimming removed 5 bases from V and 6 bases from J, with 14 bases in between. CDR3 sequence (DNA): TGTGCCAGCAGCCCGCCGGAGGGCTTAAACATTCAGTACTTC. Amino acid sequence: CASSPPEGLNIQYF.

The V and J genes are TRBV19 and TRBJ2-3; 7 positions match TRBD1. The CDR3 spans 15 residues. From germline, CDR1 is LNHDA and CDR2 SQIVND (reference sequence). The V and J ends lost 3 bases and 0 bases, in that order; junction bases with no gene match: 3. CDR3 sequence: CASSIGTASTDTQYF. CDR3 coding DNA: TGTGCCAGTAGTATTGGGACAGCTAGCACAGATACGCAGTATTTT. Together with reference TRBV19 and TRBJ2-3, the CDR3 gives the full variable domain: DGGITQSPKYLFRKEGQNVTLSCEQNLNHDAMYWYRQDPGQGLRLIYYSQIVNDFQKGDIAEGYSVSREKKESFPLTVTSAQKNPTAFYLCASSIGTASTDTQYFGPGTRLTVL.

The chain couples TRBV19 to TRBJ1-1; TRBD1 matches at 9 bases. The CDR3 is 14 residues long. Trimming cost V 6 bases and J 4 bases; bases outside gene matches: 6. The germline CDR1 and CDR2 sequences are LNHDA and SQIVND (reference sequence). CDR3 region: CASRTQGAGTEAFF. CDR3 in DNA: TGTGCCAGTAGGACACAGGGGGCCGGCACTGAAGCTTTCTTT.

This chain connects TRBV5-4 to TRBJ2-3, with TRBD2 matching over 15 bases. Germline lookup yields CDR1 SGHNT and CDR2 YYREEE (reference sequence). The CDR3 is 17 residues long. The V and J ends lost 4 bases and 13 bases, in that order; junction bases with no gene match: 16. This CDR3 reads CASSGTGLAGGPLREYF. CDR3 sequence (DNA): TGTGCCAGCAGCGGGACGGGACTAGCGGGAGGACCCCTTAGGGAGTATTTT.

The sample holds one count of this clone. The rearrangement joins TRBV28 to TRBJ1-1; D remains ambiguous. CDR1 is MDHEN, CDR2 SYDVKM, per germline. V was cut by 2 bases and J by 1 base, with 8 bases left in between. The CDR3 totals 14 residues. The CDR3 loop is CASSLPPGNTEAFF. CDR3 DNA: TGTGCCAGCAGTTTACCTCCAGGGAACACTGAAGCTTTCTTT.

This sequence joins TRBV24-1 and TRBJ1-5; 8 bases are a match to TRBD1. CDR1 is KGHDR, CDR2 SFDVKD, per germline. The V gene end was trimmed by 10 bases and the J gene end by 2 bases; junction bases not matched to a gene: 6. The CDR3 runs to 14 residues. CDR3 in amino acids: CATSGGYGNQPQHF. The CDR3 DNA reads TGTGCCACGTCAGGGGGCTACGGCAATCAGCCCCAGCATTTT.